The sequence of this TCR beta chain was determined in a study of post-analysis software for immune sequencing data (dated by TCRdb to 2014 to 2015). About the study as a whole: Disease courses on record covered relapsing-remitting, secondary progressive and progressive-relapsing multiple sclerosis, though some patients had no subtype annotation. A subset of samples was prepared in parallel using single-end sample barcoding, then pooled and co-amplified after Illumina adapter ligation. The patient repertoires were set against approximately 10 previously published healthy control repertoires from donors whose ages ranged from about 6 to 26 years.

The protocol used for the library was PCR. Sequencing instrument: Illumina HiSeq 2500. To reduce PCR and sequencing biases, unique molecular identifiers were incorporated into the TCR beta cDNA libraries. Approximately 500,000 cDNA molecules were obtained per 1 to 10 million input T cells, so each molecule approximated one T cell. The patient libraries were prepared and sequenced with the same protocol used for the earlier healthy control dataset. Within a given batch, samples were prepared together, multiplexed and sequenced on the same HiSeq lane. As for the original processing: Raw barcoded reads were processed with MIGEC, discarding single-read molecular identifier groups before consensus assembly and CDR3 extraction. Clonotype tables were post-analysed with VDJtools, normalizing diversity by down-sampling all datasets to the smallest sample size. In repertoire overlap clustering, CDR3 amino acid sequences, but not nucleotide sequences, were matched to correct batch-related cross-sample contamination. TCRdb redid the processing of the public reads, applying fastp at Q25 and MiXCR, and retained in-frame beta chains. Every distinct CDR3 protein forms one entry, paired with its most common genes and DNA. TCRdb assigned the V and J calls; the authors' analysis was not used. Counted in this sample were 820,000 or so distinct CDR3 sequences; roughly 50% of them appeared once. Under 6% of the sample is held by the ten biggest clonotypes.

TCR beta repertoires were profiled from peripheral blood of 13 young patients with multiple sclerosis to demonstrate the VDJtools post-analysis software. The multiple sclerosis patients were children and adolescents between about 6 and 16 years of age. V is pared back by 5 bases and J by 7 bases, with 21 bases lying between the germline termini. From cysteine to phenylalanine, the CDR3 is 15 amino acids long. Just CDR3 DNA is preserved here, 45 bases in frame from base 1. As encoded in the germline V gene, CDR1 is SGHTA while CDR2 is FQGNSA. Comment on this clonotype: Its antigen target is currently unknown. No qualities accompany the bases; no much larger clone lies one base away.

What the research found in general, with its limitations: The multiple sclerosis patient group was slightly younger than the control group. Direct clustering with F measure showed strong co-clustering of samples prepared in the same batch, prompting a batch-effect correction. Significantly higher frequencies in patients than in controls were found for about 5 TRBV segments, including TRBV5-6, TRBV5-1 and TRBV20-1. Significantly lower normalized Chao1 diversity was found in multiple sclerosis patients than in controls, suggesting substantial peripheral T-cell clonal expansion.

The sequence derives from a girl under 18 with multiple sclerosis. Recombination linked TRBV7-2 to TRBJ2-7; the D gene assignment is ambiguous. Material: blood. The bases are TGTGCCAGCAGCCCCTCCACCACCGGGCGTCGGGAGCAGTACTTC. It codes for CASSPSTTGRREQYF.